These T cell receptor beta chains were read from a single sample in a study of T cell repertoires in cytomegalovirus infection. Each CDR3 protein gets one entry after TCRdb re-called the reads with MiXCR. This sample has some 230,000 distinct CDR3 sequences, with approximately 22% found just once. The sample was CD8+ T cells from PBMCs. The receptors here all came from a human donor in good health (CMV status not recorded). Some clones in this sample may be carry-over from other donors' samples. Both conserved end residues are part of each CDR3.

v_gene: TRBV7-9; CDR3aa: CASSSWDWGDEKLFF
v_gene: TRBV7-9; CDR3aa: CASSLGGQPTSTDTQYF
v_gene: TRBV29-1; CDR3aa: CSVELGTGDGQYF
v_gene: TRBV7-9; CDR3aa: CASSGDDEQFF
v_gene: TRBV18; CDR3aa: CASSPGQGIHNEQFF
v_gene: TRBV7-9; CDR3aa: CASSKAYEQYF
v_gene: TRBV5-6; CDR3aa: CASSLDVTGVYNEQFF
v_gene: TRBV19; CDR3aa: CASSIPDSYEQYF
v_gene: TRBV10-2; CDR3aa: CASSAANLVDTQYF
v_gene: TRBV7-6; CDR3aa: CASSLESGGKDEQYF
v_gene: TRBV7-3; CDR3aa: CASSVGPNSPLHF
v_gene: TRBV7-4; CDR3aa: CASSLGEGVRELFF
v_gene: TRBV5-4; CDR3aa: CASSSTFGDGETQYF
v_gene: TRBV19; CDR3aa: CAVYDPGQGARGNQPQHF
v_gene: TRBV12-3/TRBV12-4; CDR3aa: CASSQFLNSGTGGAVMETQYF
v_gene: TRBV29-1; CDR3aa: CSVEGFVGQIPNEQFF
v_gene: TRBV7-2; CDR3aa: CASSLFLTGGGKLFF
v_gene: TRBV27; CDR3aa: CASSFSAGTRFYEQYF
v_gene: TRBV7-9; CDR3aa: CASSAELSYEQYF
v_gene: TRBV6-5; CDR3aa: CASSYPGGGTYEQYF
v_gene: TRBV15; CDR3aa: CATSGGPNYEQYF
v_gene: TRBV6-5; CDR3aa: CASSYTSGGYEQYF
v_gene: TRBV5-5; CDR3aa: CASSRGQGVAPYEQYF
v_gene: TRBV9; CDR3aa: CASSVTLLSGANVLTF
v_gene: TRBV10-3; CDR3aa: CAISESGDSANYGYTF
v_gene: TRBV2; CDR3aa: CASKSGQETQYF